This T cell receptor beta chain originates from a study of T cells in Graves' hyperthyroidism and ophthalmopathy. Diagnostic assessment was based on clinical symptoms, serum thyroxine and TRAb, thyroid ultrasound and orbital computed tomography. Template material for amplifying TCR beta CDR3 regions consisted of RNA transcripts. The study used the HTBI primer set for a first-round RT-PCR of the TCR CDR3. TCRdb re-called the multiplex PCR reads with MiXCR, one entry per CDR3 protein. The repertoire holds about 350,000 distinct CDR3 sequences, 15% to 20% seen once, with around 15% in the top ten. The ends were cut back, 4 bases at V and 6 bases at J, with 14 bases in the middle. Germline CDR1 is SGHNT and CDR2 is YYREEE (reference sequence). The CDR3 runs to 14 residues. In this sample, this clonotype turned up many times.

The TCR sequence derives from a woman aged 40 to 50 with Graves' ophthalmopathy. The chain joins TRBV5-4 to TRBJ2-1; a possible D gene is TRBD2 (6 bases). The sequenced sample was blood. The CDR3 nucleotides read TGTGCCAGCAGCCCCCAGGGACTGGTCAATGAGCAGTTCTTC. Translation gives CASSPQGLVNEQFF.